The 17 T cell receptor beta chains in this list originate from one sample, sequenced in a study of T cells after yellow fever vaccination. TCRdb reprocessed the 5' RACE reads via MiXCR and lists one record per CDR3 protein. The sample contains a few hundred thousand distinct CDR3 sequences, around 4.9% of which appear only once. The material sequenced was CD4+ T cells sorted from PBMCs, taken on the day of the yellow fever booster vaccination. All receptors derive from a man between 18 and 29 years old who received the YFV17D yellow fever vaccine.

The chain has TRBV12-3 or TRBV12-4 and TRBJ2-3, with 10 bases lining up with TRBD1. V shed 7 bases and J 3 bases; nucleotides not matched to a gene: 7. This CDR3 region has 15 residues. CDR3 protein: CASTFGTGDTDTQYF. The CDR3 DNA reads as TGTGCCAGCACCTTCGGGACAGGGGATACAGATACGCAGTATTTT.

This clonotype was found many times. The chain is built from TRBV7-2 and TRBJ1-1; 7 positions agree with TRBD1. CDR3 length equals 14 residues. Germline lookup yields CDR1 SGHTA and CDR2 FQGNSA. The ends lost 2 bases at V and 8 bases at J; junction bases unmatched: 8. CDR3 nucleotides: TGTGCCAGCAGCTTAAGCGCGAGGGGGCTCGAAGCTTTCTTT. The encoded protein is CASSLSARGLEAFF. Complete variable domain (other parts from reference TRBV7-2 and TRBJ1-1): GAGVSQSPSNKVTEKGKDVELRCDPISGHTALYWYRQSLGQGLEFLIYFQGNSAPDKSGLPSDRFSAERTGGSVSTLTIQRTQQEDSAVYLCASSLSARGLEAFFGQGTRLTVV.

V gene TRBV3-1 combines with J gene TRBJ1-3; D not resolved. V lost 4 bases and J 0 bases, leaving 13 bases between the germline ends. Germline CDR1 is LGHDT and CDR2 is YNNKEL (reference sequence). The CDR3 is made up of 16 amino acids. The CDR3 spells CASSPTGSGSGNTIYF. For the CDR3, the DNA is TGTGCCAGCAGCCCGACCGGCTCGGGCTCTGGAAACACCATATATTTT.

V is TRBV27 and J is TRBJ2-1; tentatively, D is TRBD2 (6 bases). V gave up 3 bases and J gave up 9 bases, with 12 bases separating them. The CDR3 loop spans 13 amino acids. The germline V gene has CDR1 MNHEY and CDR2 SMNVEV (reference sequence). CDR3 sequence: CASSFVGGSEQFF. As DNA, the CDR3 is TGTGCCAGCAGTTTTGTGGGGGGTAGTGAGCAGTTCTTC.

This clonotype was recorded at least ten times. The rearrangement joins TRBV7-2 to TRBJ1-2; 8 nucleotides match TRBD1. This CDR3 has 14 amino acids. The germline CDR1 and CDR2 sequences are SGHTA and FQGNSA. With V trimmed by 8 bases and J by 6 bases, 11 bases remained unmatched. The CDR3 spells CASRLPGQVNGYTF. The DNA for the CDR3 is TGTGCCAGCCGACTACCGGGACAGGTCAATGGCTACACCTTC.

This chain joins TRBV20-1 and TRBJ1-4; no definite D call. Germline V gene data show CDR1 as DFQATT and CDR2 as SNEGSKA (reference sequence). This CDR3 comprises 12 residues. Trimming pared 6 bases from V and 3 bases from J, leaving 8 bases between. The CDR3 region is CSAELPNEKLFF. The CDR3 nucleotides read TGCAGTGCCGAGTTACCTAATGAAAAACTGTTTTTT.

This clonotype turned up a few times. The chain employs TRBV7-4 and TRBJ1-1; a possible D gene is TRBD1 (5 bases). The V gene lost 1 base and the J gene lost 0 bases, with 9 bases spanning the gap. Germline CDR1 is SGHVT and CDR2 is SQSDAQ. The CDR3 sequence is 15 residues long. The CDR3 region is CASSLGSGMNTEAFF. In DNA, the CDR3 is TGTGCCAGCAGCTTAGGATCAGGGATGAACACTGAAGCTTTCTTT.

CDR3 DNA sequence: TGTGCCATCAGTGGGTATGGGACAGGGGAAGTCAGCACAGATACGCAGTATTTT. It translates to CAISGYGTGEVSTDTQYF. The chain combines TRBV10-3 with TRBJ2-3; 10 nucleotides agree with TRBD1. This CDR3 region has 18 residues. Unmatched junction bases numbered 10, after V lost 4 bases and J lost 0 bases. Per germline, CDR1 ENHRY and CDR2 SYGVKD.

This clonotype showed up just a few times. The chain is built from TRBV28 and TRBJ2-7; D call uncertain. Looked up from germline, CDR1 is MDHEN and CDR2 is SYDVKM. With 4 bases removed from V and 3 bases from J, the gap between germline ends came to 7 bases. The CDR3 length is 12 residues. The CDR3 region is CASSSTDYEQYV. The CDR3 coding sequence is TGTGCCAGCAGTTCCACAGACTACGAGCAGTACGTC.

The V and J genes are TRBV29-1 and TRBJ1-4, with unresolved D. Germline V gene sequence: CDR1 SQVTM, CDR2 ANQGSEA. The V gene lost 1 base and the J gene lost 7 bases, with 10 bases spanning the gap. This CDR3 has 13 residues. The CDR3 DNA reads as TGCAGCGTTGAAGTAAGGGATATTGAAAAACTGTTTTTT. Amino acid sequence: CSVEVRDIEKLFF.

The rearrangement joins TRBV12-3 or TRBV12-4 to TRBJ1-2, with unresolved D. V dropped 2 bases and J dropped 8 bases, with 15 bases sitting between them. This CDR3 has 14 amino acids. The CDR3 here is CASSLRGLVKGYTF. The CDR3 coding sequence is TGTGCCAGCAGTTTAAGAGGGTTAGTAAAAGGCTACACCTTC.

This chain uses TRBV24-1 with TRBJ2-2; perhaps D is TRBD1 or TRBD2 (5 bases each). The CDR3 length is 14 residues. Trimming took off 3 bases at V and 7 bases at J, with 11 bases between the two ends. Germline assignment: CDR1 KGHDR and CDR2 SFDVKD. CDR3 residues: CATSDPRGVGELFF. The CDR3 DNA reads TGTGCCACCAGTGATCCGAGGGGTGTCGGGGAGCTGTTTTTT.

The chain combines TRBV7-2 with TRBJ2-5, with 10 bases aligning to TRBD2. V gave up 5 bases and J gave up 4 bases; unmatched junction bases: 16. The CDR3 covers 18 residues. In germline, CDR1 is SGHTA, CDR2 FQGNSA. The CDR3 loop reads CASSKAASSGGSGETQYF. DNA of the CDR3: TGTGCCAGCAGCAAAGCAGCTTCTAGCGGGGGCTCAGGAGAGACCCAGTACTTC. The variable domain in full, completed from reference TRBV7-2 and TRBJ2-5, reads GAGVSQSPSNKVTEKGKDVELRCDPISGHTALYWYRQSLGQGLEFLIYFQGNSAPDKSGLPSDRFSAERTGGSVSTLTIQRTQQEDSAVYLCASSKAASSGGSGETQYFGPGTRLLVL.

The rearrangement joins TRBV3-1 to TRBJ2-5, with unresolved D. The CDR3 totals 13 residues. Germline CDR1 LGHDT, CDR2 YNNKEL (reference sequence). The V and J ends lost 5 bases and 6 bases respectively, with 13 bases between them. CDR3 nucleotides: TGTGCCAGCAGCGATCGACAACTCCAGACCCAGTACTTC. Its protein product is CASSDRQLQTQYF.

This clonotype was counted only a few times. This chain uses TRBV24-1 with TRBJ1-1; maybe TRBD1 (5 bases). The length of the CDR3 is 14 residues. V lost 2 bases and J 6 bases, leaving 12 bases between the germline ends. Germline-derived CDR1 and CDR2 are KGHDR and SFDVKD. DNA of the CDR3: TGTGCCACCAGTGATTGGGACGACGGCGCTGAAGCTTTCTTT. Its translation is CATSDWDDGAEAFF.

This clonotype has just a few counts. This CDR3 is CSAARGFGNEQFF. The CDR3 DNA follows: TGCAGTGCCGCTCGGGGGTTCGGGAATGAGCAGTTCTTC. The chain uses TRBV20-1 and TRBJ2-1; the D gene is possibly TRBD2 (6 bases). Trimming left V 6 bases short and J 7 bases short, with 16 bases between. The CDR3 covers 13 residues. Germline CDR1 DFQATT, CDR2 SNEGSKA (reference sequence).

This clonotype was seen repeatedly, ten times or more. This chain connects TRBV5-1 to TRBJ1-3; D gene uncertain. Germline V gene data show CDR1 as SGHRS and CDR2 as YFSETQ. Trimming removed 0 bases from V and 0 bases from J, with 10 bases in between. The CDR3 has 16 amino acids. The CDR3 coding sequence is TGCGCCAGCAGCTTGGTTCCGGCCTTCTCTGGAAACACCATATATTTT. This gives the protein CASSLVPAFSGNTIYF.